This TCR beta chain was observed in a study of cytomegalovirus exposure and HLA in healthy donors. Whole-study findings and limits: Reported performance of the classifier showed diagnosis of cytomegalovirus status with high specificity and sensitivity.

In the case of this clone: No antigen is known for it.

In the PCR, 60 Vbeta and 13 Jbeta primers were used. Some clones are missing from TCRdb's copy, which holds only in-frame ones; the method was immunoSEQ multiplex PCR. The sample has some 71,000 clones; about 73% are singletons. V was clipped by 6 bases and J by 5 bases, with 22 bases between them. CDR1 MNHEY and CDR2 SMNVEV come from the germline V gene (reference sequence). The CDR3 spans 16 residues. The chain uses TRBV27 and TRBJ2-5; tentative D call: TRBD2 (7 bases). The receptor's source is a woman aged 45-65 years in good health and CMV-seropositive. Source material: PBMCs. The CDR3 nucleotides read TGTGCCAGCAGCCCCGGGAGGTGGGGGGGCCAGGAGACCCAGTACTTC. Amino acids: CASSPGRWGGQETQYF.